This T cell receptor (beta chain) is drawn from a study of T cell changes during pregnancy in multiple sclerosis. The data were produced by immunoSEQ multiplex PCR, yet TCRdb's version contains in-frame clones alone and is incomplete. The sample holds 25,000 to 35,000 clones, 75% to 90% seen once. This CDR3 region has 19 residues. Germline assignment: CDR1 SGHDT and CDR2 YYEEEE. V lost 4 bases to trimming and J lost 0 bases; unmatched junction nucleotides: 14. The TCR originated in a female donor with multiple sclerosis, enrolled in a pregnancy study. Specimen: CD8+ T cells from peripheral blood mononuclear cells, collected in the second trimester of pregnancy. The chain links TRBV5-6 to TRBJ2-3; 10 bases map to TRBD2. The CDR3 nucleotides read TGTGCCAGCAGCGCTCCGGGACTAGCGACGACACCTAGCACAGATACGCAGTATTTT. This translates into CASSAPGLATTPSTDTQYF.